This record covers a single T cell receptor (beta chain). Other DNA sequences in this specimen translate into the identical CDR3. This specimen belongs to a study of blood T cell repertoires in COVID-19. Study-wide context: Acute-phase and convalescent COVID-19 samples originated in the United States, Italy and Spain. T cells, B-cell-depleted T cells, or PBMCs supplied cDNA or gDNA.

Trimming left V 3 bases short and J 4 bases short, with 12 bases between. The germline V gene encodes CDR1 SGHTA and CDR2 FQGTGA. This CDR3 comprises 15 residues. How the authors handled the data: Amplification from reference gene primers served as the basis for estimated nucleated cell counts. The method was immunoSEQ multiplex PCR; TCRdb's version includes in-frame clones alone and lacks a portion of them. V and J calls and clone size are given by that table; D and trimming were obtained from the DNA. This table has more than 200,000 clones, 80% to 90% appearing once. V gene TRBV7-3 combines with J gene TRBJ2-2, with a weak D call TRBD1 (7 bases). The sequenced sample was peripheral blood. The receptor was derived from a middle-aged woman who had recovered from COVID-19. CDR3 nucleotides: TGTGCCAGCAGCTTGCAGGGGGGTAGCACCGGGGAGCTGTTTTTT. Translating gives CASSLQGGSTGELFF. Full variable domain (outside the CDR3, taken from reference TRBV7-3 and TRBJ2-2): GAGVSQTPSNKVTEKGKYVELRCDPISGHTALYWYRQSLGQGPEFLIYFQGTGAADDSGLPNDRFFAVRPEGSVSTLKIQRTERGDSAVYLCASSLQGGSTGELFFGEGSRLTVL.